The 27 T cell receptor beta chains given below trace back to one sample, sequenced in a study of cytomegalovirus exposure and HLA in healthy donors (TCRdb year 2017). The library was prepared using the immunoSEQ multiplex PCR assay. What TCRdb holds here is the immuneACCESS table cut down to in-frame rearrangements. Part of the clones is not present; checked against another copy, under half of the missing clones reflect an unresolved V gene, and the others are unexplained. This sample gives 150,000 to 250,000 clones in total; 80% to 90% of them show up just once. Around 1.3% of the sample is taken by the ten largest. Specimen: PBMCs. The source is a woman in her twenties or thirties in good health and CMV-seronegative.

V and J are TRBV6-1 and TRBJ2-7; D is unresolved. V shed 4 bases and J shed 3 bases, with 4 bases lying between them. There are 11 residues in the CDR3. Germline V gives CDR1 MNHNS, CDR2 SASEGT. The CDR3 loop reads CASSVNYEQYF. The CDR3 nucleotides read TGTGCCAGCAGTGTAAACTACGAGCAGTACTTC.

The chain links TRBV6-1 to TRBJ1-2, with TRBD1 matching 9 bases. J gave up 8 bases and V 7 bases, and 5 bases lay outside the gene matches. The germline CDR1 and CDR2 sequences are MNHNS and SASEGT. The CDR3 is made up of 12 amino acids. CDR3 loop: CASTGTGRGYTF. Here the CDR3 DNA reads TGTGCCAGCACCGGGACAGGGCGCGGCTACACCTTC.

This chain links TRBV9 with TRBJ1-3; unclear D gene. Trimming stripped 3 bases from V and 2 bases from J, with 18 bases between. The germline V gene encodes CDR1 SGDLS and CDR2 YYNGEE. The CDR3 runs to 17 residues. The CDR3 protein is CASSATPGGSTGNTIYF. Written as DNA, the CDR3 is TGTGCCAGCAGCGCCACCCCCGGTGGGAGTACTGGAAACACCATATATTTT.

The chain carries TRBV18 and TRBJ2-7; 7 bases fit TRBD2. V lost 2 bases to trimming and J lost 6 bases; unmatched junction nucleotides: 10. The CDR3 is 15 residues long. Germline-derived CDR1 and CDR2 are KGHSH and LQKENI. The DNA for the CDR3 is TGTGCCAGCTCACCAGGGGCGGGAGTAAAGGGCGAGCAGTACTTC. It is translated as CASSPGAGVKGEQYF.

The V and J genes are TRBV27 and TRBJ2-7; 7 positions match TRBD1. V shed 8 bases and J 2 bases; nucleotides not matched to a gene: 6. Germline loops: CDR1 MNHEY, CDR2 SMNVEV (reference sequence). CDR3 length equals 13 residues. The CDR3 protein is CASGRGQPYEQYF. The CDR3 DNA follows: TGTGCCAGCGGCCGGGGACAGCCCTACGAGCAGTACTTC.

The chain carries TRBV6-5 and TRBJ1-1; D is perhaps TRBD1 (6 bases). Germline V gene data show CDR1 as MNHEY and CDR2 as SVGAGI. This CDR3 is built from 14 residues. Trimming took off 10 bases at V and 11 bases at J, with 26 bases between the two ends. CDR3 residues: CATRGGGSSLTAFF. In DNA form, the CDR3 reads TGTGCCACTCGCGGGGGGGGCTCCTCCCTGACGGCTTTCTTT.

The gene calls are TRBV4-2 and TRBJ1-4, with 8 bases lining up with TRBD1. CDR3 length: 15 amino acids. The ends lost 2 bases at V and 7 bases at J; junction bases unmatched: 6. Per the germline V gene, CDR1 is LGHNA and CDR2 is YNFKEQ. The CDR3 sequence: CASSQQQGEGEKLFF. The DNA of the CDR3 is TGTGCCAGCAGCCAACAACAGGGGGAGGGTGAAAAACTGTTTTTT.

This clone was counted once. The chain is built from TRBV2 and TRBJ2-2, with 7 bases lining up with TRBD1. The germline gives CDR1 SNHLY, CDR2 FYNNEI. CDR3 size: 16 residues. The trim removed 6 bases at V and 0 bases at J, leaving 7 bases unmatched. The DNA for the CDR3 is TGTGCCAGCAGCCCAGGGACAGCGGCGAACACCGGGGAGCTGTTTTTT. This sequence encodes CASSPGTAANTGELFF.

This clone showed up many times. V and J are TRBV10-3 and TRBJ2-2; TRBD1 agrees at 7 bases. CDR1 is ENHRY, CDR2 SYGVKD, per germline. J lost 5 bases, V lost 0 bases, and 6 bases had no gene match. The CDR3 consists of 16 residues. This CDR3 is CAISESGDRETGELFF. The CDR3 DNA sequence: TGTGCCATCAGTGAGTCAGGCGACAGGGAAACCGGGGAGCTGTTTTTT.

The genes are TRBV7-2 and TRBJ1-6, with 8 bases lining up with TRBD1. The CDR3 is 14 amino acids. Trimming at V came to 3 bases and at J to 11 bases, leaving 6 bases not matched to a gene. Germline CDR1 and CDR2: SGHTA and FQGNSA. CDR3: CASSFPGQATPLHF. The DNA of the CDR3 is TGTGCCAGCAGCTTTCCGGGACAGGCTACACCCCTCCACTTT.

The CDR3, as DNA: TGTGCCAGCAGCGTAGGGGACAGGGGCTTCTACGAGCAGTACTTC. It is translated as CASSVGDRGFYEQYF. This chain links TRBV9 with TRBJ2-7; TRBD1 agrees at 10 bases. The CDR3 sequence is 15 residues long. The V gene's germline CDR1 is SGDLS and CDR2 YYNGEE. The trim removed 0 bases at V and 3 bases at J, leaving 3 bases unmatched.

This clone was counted at least ten times. V gene TRBV7-8 combines with J gene TRBJ2-7; weak D call: TRBD1 (6 bases). The CDR3 is made up of 17 amino acids. Trimming stripped 4 bases from V and 4 bases from J, with 23 bases between. CDR1 SGHVS and CDR2 FQNEAQ come from the germline V gene. The CDR3, as DNA: TGTGCCAGCAGCTCCCAAATATCCGGGACAAGTTTTTACGAGCAGTACTTC. Encoded protein: CASSSQISGTSFYEQYF.

This clone was recorded a few times. The chain combines TRBV25-1 with TRBJ2-7; TRBD2 aligns across 7 bases. Germline CDR1 is MGHDK and CDR2 is SYGVNS. Unmatched junction bases numbered 7, after V lost 1 base and J lost 7 bases. The CDR3 length is 14 residues. In DNA form, the CDR3 reads TGTGCCAGCAGTGAATCCGGCGGGAGTAGGGAGCAGTACTTC. Translated, it gives CASSESGGSREQYF.

This clone is a singleton in its sample. The V gene is TRBV6-1, the J gene TRBJ1-2, with 9 bases identical to TRBD1. The CDR3 sequence is 15 residues long. V was clipped by 5 bases and J by 7 bases; unmatched bases: 11. Germline V gene sequence: CDR1 MNHNS, CDR2 SASEGT. DNA for the CDR3: TGTGCCAGCAGTATTGAGGGACAGGGTTTGAGTGGCTACACCTTC. It yields the protein CASSIEGQGLSGYTF.

This chain connects TRBV28 to TRBJ2-1; a weak D match, TRBD2 (5 bases). This CDR3 region has 14 residues. Trimming cost V 7 bases and J 5 bases, with 15 bases left between them. Germline V gene lookup returns CDR1 MDHEN and CDR2 SYDVKM. In DNA form, the CDR3 reads TGTGCCAGCACCCCGGACTTAAAAAACAATGAGCAGTTCTTC. Its protein product is CASTPDLKNNEQFF.

The gene calls are TRBV9 and TRBJ1-3, with D possibly being TRBD1 (5 bases). V was shortened by 0 bases and J by 0 bases, with 10 bases between the two germline ends. CDR1 is SGDLS and CDR2 is YYNGEE in the germline V gene. The CDR3 length is 16 residues. Written as DNA, the CDR3 is TGTGCCAGCAGCGTAGGGGGCTTAAGCTCTGGAAACACCATATATTTT. It codes for CASSVGGLSSGNTIYF.

The CDR3 DNA follows: TGTGCCAGTACTTGGGGGGGGGCGGACAATGAGCAGTTCTTC. Translation gives CASTWGGADNEQFF. The chain links TRBV6-5 to TRBJ2-1; D may be TRBD2 (7 bases). Germline CDR1 MNHEY, CDR2 SVGAGI. The CDR3 is made up of 14 amino acids. The V and J ends lost 9 bases and 5 bases respectively, with 17 bases between them.

V is TRBV18 and J is TRBJ1-6; D uncertain. Per germline, CDR1 KGHSH and CDR2 LQKENI. CDR3 length equals 15 residues. The ends were cut back, 7 bases at V and 7 bases at J, with 17 bases in the middle. Here the CDR3 reads CASFEIRGFNSPLHF. CDR3 nucleotides: TGTGCCAGCTTTGAAATCCGGGGATTCAATTCACCCCTCCACTTT.

The gene calls are TRBV5-4 and TRBJ2-7, with a tentative D call TRBD2 (7 bases). Germline CDR1 SGHNT, CDR2 YYREEE (reference sequence). There are 14 residues in the CDR3. The V end lost 3 bases, the J end lost 2 bases, and 12 bases lay between the germline ends. The CDR3 nucleotides are TGTGCCAGCAGCTGGGAGGGGGGGCCCTACGAGCAGTACTTC. It encodes CASSWEGGPYEQYF.

The CDR3 DNA is TGTGCCAGCAGTGACCTAGCGGGACGCAATGAGCAGTTCTTC. Its translation: CASSDLAGRNEQFF. The gene calls are TRBV6-4 and TRBJ2-1, with TRBD2 matching 9 bases. The CDR3 is made up of 14 amino acids. CDR1 is MRHNA and CDR2 is SNTAGT in the germline V gene. The V and J ends lost 2 bases and 6 bases, in that order; junction bases with no gene match: 2.

V usage is TRBV28 and J usage is TRBJ1-2; D is undetermined. Germline CDR1 MDHEN, CDR2 SYDVKM. The CDR3 has 12 amino acids. V was trimmed by 5 bases and J by 11 bases, leaving 15 bases between them. CDR3 region: CASSLTTLGYTF. DNA of the CDR3: TGTGCCAGCAGTCTGACGACCCTCGGGTACACCTTC.

This clone was picked up one time. The chain employs TRBV30 and TRBJ1-4; 8 positions agree with TRBD1. CDR1 is GTSNPN, CDR2 SVGIG, per germline (reference sequence). Trimming at V came to 8 bases and at J to 0 bases, leaving 11 bases not matched to a gene. The CDR3 has 16 amino acids. The CDR3 DNA reads TGTGCCGGCGGACAGGGCCGCCTTGCAACTAATGAAAAACTGTTTTTT. This encodes CAGGQGRLATNEKLFF. The full variable domain, its missing parts supplied by reference TRBV30 and TRBJ1-4, is SQTIHQWPATLVQPVGSPLSLECTVEGTSNPNLYWYRQAAGRGLQLLFYSVGIGQISSEVPQNLSASRPQDRQFILSSKKLLLSDSGFYLCAGGQGRLATNEKLFFGSGTQLSVL.

The chain employs TRBV5-1 and TRBJ1-2; D is unclear. The CDR3 is 11 residues long. The V and J ends lost 5 bases and 4 bases respectively, with 6 bases between them. The germline V gene encodes CDR1 SGHRS and CDR2 YFSETQ. The CDR3 coding sequence is TGCGCCAGCAGATCCGTCTATGGCTACACCTTC. Translation: CASRSVYGYTF. Based on the CDR3 plus reference TRBV5-1 and TRBJ1-2, the full variable domain is KAGVTQTPRYLIKTRGQQVTLSCSPISGHRSVSWYQQTPGQGLQFLFEYFSETQRNKGNFPGRFSGRQFSNSRSEMNVSTLELGDSALYLCASRSVYGYTFGSGTRLTVV.

The genes are TRBV7-6 and TRBJ2-7; TRBD2 matches 7 bases. Germline-derived CDR1 and CDR2 are SGHVS and FNYEAQ. Unmatched junction bases numbered 10, after V lost 2 bases and J lost 6 bases. The CDR3 spans 15 residues. As DNA, the CDR3 is TGTGCCAGCAGCTTAAACTGGGCTAGCGGAGGCGAGCAGTACTTC. Amino acid sequence: CASSLNWASGGEQYF.

The chain couples TRBV27 to TRBJ2-1; 8 bases fit TRBD2. The CDR3 covers 12 residues. V trimming: 7 bases; J trimming: 6 bases; junction bases outside the gene matches: 2. Germline CDR1 reads MNHEY; CDR2 reads SMNVEV (reference sequence). Here the CDR3 reads CASTGLANEQFF. CDR3 bases: TGTGCCAGCACAGGACTAGCCAATGAGCAGTTCTTC.

This rearrangement joins TRBV28 to TRBJ1-2; possibly TRBD1 for D (5 bases). Germline CDR1 reads MDHEN; CDR2 reads SYDVKM. This CDR3 is built from 14 residues. The V and J ends lost 6 bases and 3 bases respectively, with 14 bases between them. The CDR3 region is CASSPPTAYYGYTF. The CDR3 bases are TGTGCCAGCAGCCCCCCGACAGCCTACTATGGCTACACCTTC.

The rearrangement uses TRBV5-1 and TRBJ2-3, with TRBD1 identical over 7 bases. This CDR3 comprises 17 residues. Germline CDR1 is SGHRS and CDR2 is YFSETQ. Trimming at V came to 6 bases and at J to 2 bases, leaving 15 bases not matched to a gene. CDR3 amino acids: CASTRDSLGDPTDTQYF. The DNA for the CDR3 is TGCGCCAGCACTCGGGACAGCCTGGGGGATCCCACAGATACGCAGTATTTT.